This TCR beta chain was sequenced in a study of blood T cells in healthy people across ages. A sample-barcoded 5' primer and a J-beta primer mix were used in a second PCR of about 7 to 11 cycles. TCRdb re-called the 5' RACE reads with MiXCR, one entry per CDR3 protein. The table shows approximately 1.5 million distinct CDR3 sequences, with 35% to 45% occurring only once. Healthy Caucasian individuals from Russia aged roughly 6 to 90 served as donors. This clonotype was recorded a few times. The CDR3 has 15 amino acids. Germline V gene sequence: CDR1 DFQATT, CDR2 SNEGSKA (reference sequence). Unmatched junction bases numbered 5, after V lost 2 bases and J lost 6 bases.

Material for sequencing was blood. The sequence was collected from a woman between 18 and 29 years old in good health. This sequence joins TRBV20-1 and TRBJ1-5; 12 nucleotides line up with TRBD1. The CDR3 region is CSARTGTGGTQPQHF. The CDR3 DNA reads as TGCAGTGCTAGAACCGGGACAGGGGGCACTCAGCCCCAGCATTTT.